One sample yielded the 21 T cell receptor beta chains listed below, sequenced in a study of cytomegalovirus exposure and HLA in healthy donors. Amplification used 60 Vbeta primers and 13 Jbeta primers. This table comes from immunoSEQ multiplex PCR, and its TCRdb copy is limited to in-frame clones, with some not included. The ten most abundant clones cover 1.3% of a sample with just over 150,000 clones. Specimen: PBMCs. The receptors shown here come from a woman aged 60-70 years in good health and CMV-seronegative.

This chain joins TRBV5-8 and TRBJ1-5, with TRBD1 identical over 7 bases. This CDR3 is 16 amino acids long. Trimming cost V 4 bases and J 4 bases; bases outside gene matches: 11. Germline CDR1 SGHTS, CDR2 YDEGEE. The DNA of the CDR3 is TGTGCCAGCAGCCGCACGACAGGGAAGACTAATCAGCCCCAGCATTTT. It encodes CASSRTTGKTNQPQHF.

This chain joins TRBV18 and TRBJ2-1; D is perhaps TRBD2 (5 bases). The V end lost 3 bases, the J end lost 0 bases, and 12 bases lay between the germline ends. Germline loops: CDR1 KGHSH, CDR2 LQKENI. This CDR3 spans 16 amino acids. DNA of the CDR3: TGTGCCAGCTCACCGGCAGCGGCGAGCTCCTACAATGAGCAGTTCTTC. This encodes CASSPAAASSYNEQFF.

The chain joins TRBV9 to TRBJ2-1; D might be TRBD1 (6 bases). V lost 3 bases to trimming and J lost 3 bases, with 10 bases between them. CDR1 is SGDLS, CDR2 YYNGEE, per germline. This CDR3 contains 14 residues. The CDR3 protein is CASSGNRVYNEQFF. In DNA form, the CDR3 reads TGTGCCAGCAGCGGGAACAGGGTCTACAATGAGCAGTTCTTC. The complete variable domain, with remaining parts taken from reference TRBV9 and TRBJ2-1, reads DSGVTQTPKHLITATGQRVTLRCSPRSGDLSVYWYQQSLDQGLQFLIQYYNGEERAKGNILERFSAQQFPDLHSELNLSSLELGDSALYFCASSGNRVYNEQFFGPGTRLTVL.

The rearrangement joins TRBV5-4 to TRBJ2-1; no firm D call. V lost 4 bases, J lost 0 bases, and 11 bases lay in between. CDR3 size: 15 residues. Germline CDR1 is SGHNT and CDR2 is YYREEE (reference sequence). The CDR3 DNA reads TGTGCCAGCAGCAAAGACTCCAGCTCCTACAATGAGCAGTTCTTC. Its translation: CASSKDSSSYNEQFF.

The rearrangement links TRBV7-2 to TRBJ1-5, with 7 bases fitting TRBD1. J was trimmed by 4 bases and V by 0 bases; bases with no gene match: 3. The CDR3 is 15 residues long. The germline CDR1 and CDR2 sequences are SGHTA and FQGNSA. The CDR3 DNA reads TGTGCCAGCAGCTTAGCTGGGACAGAAAATCAGCCCCAGCATTTT. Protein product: CASSLAGTENQPQHF.

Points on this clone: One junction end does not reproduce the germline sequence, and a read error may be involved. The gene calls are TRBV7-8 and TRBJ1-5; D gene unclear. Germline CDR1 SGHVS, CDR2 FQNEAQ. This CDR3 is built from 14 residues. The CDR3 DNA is TGTGCCAGCAGCTCCTTCAGTGGCAACCAGCCCCAGCATTTT. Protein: CASSSFSGNQPQHF.

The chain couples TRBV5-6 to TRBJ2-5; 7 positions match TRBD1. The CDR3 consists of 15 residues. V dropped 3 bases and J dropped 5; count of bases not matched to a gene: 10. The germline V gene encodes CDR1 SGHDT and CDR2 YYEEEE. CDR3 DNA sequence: TGTGCCAGCAGCTCTGGACAGGCCACGGGGGAGACCCAGTACTTC. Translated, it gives CASSSGQATGETQYF.

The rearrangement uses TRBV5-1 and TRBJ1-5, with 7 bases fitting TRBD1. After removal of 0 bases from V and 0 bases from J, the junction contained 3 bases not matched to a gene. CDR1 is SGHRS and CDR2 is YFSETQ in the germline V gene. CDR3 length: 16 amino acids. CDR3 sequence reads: CASSLGQGDSNQPQHF. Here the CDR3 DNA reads TGCGCCAGCAGCTTGGGCCAGGGGGATAGCAATCAGCCCCAGCATTTT.

This CDR3 reads CASSRGAQPQHF. As DNA, the CDR3 is TGTGCCAGCAGCCGGGGTGCTCAGCCCCAGCATTTT. The genes are TRBV7-2 and TRBJ1-5; D unclear. CDR3 length: 12 amino acids. In germline, CDR1 is SGHTA, CDR2 FQGNSA. The V and J ends lost 5 bases and 6 bases respectively, with 8 bases between them. The full variable domain, with the rest looked up from reference TRBV7-2 and TRBJ1-5, is GAGVSQSPSNKVTEKGKDVELRCDPISGHTALYWYRQSLGQGLEFLIYFQGNSAPDKSGLPSDRFSAERTGGSVSTLTIQRTQQEDSAVYLCASSRGAQPQHFGDGTRLSIL.

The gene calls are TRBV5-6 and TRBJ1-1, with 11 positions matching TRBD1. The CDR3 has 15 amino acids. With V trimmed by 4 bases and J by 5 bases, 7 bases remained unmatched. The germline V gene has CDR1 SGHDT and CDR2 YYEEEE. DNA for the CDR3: TGTGCCAGCAGCCCGATGGACAGGGGGCTTACTGAAGCTTTCTTT. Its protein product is CASSPMDRGLTEAFF. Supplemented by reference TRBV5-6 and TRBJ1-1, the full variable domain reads DAGVTQSPTHLIKTRGQQVTLRCSPKSGHDTVSWYQQALGQGPQFIFQYYEEEERQRGNFPDRFSGHQFPNYSSELNVNALLLGDSALYLCASSPMDRGLTEAFFGQGTRLTVV.

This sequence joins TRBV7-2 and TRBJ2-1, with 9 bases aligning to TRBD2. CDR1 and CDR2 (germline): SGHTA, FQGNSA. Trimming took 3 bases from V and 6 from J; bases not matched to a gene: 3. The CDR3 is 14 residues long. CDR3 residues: CASSFLAGSNEQFF. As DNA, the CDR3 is TGTGCCAGCAGCTTCCTAGCGGGGTCCAATGAGCAGTTCTTC.

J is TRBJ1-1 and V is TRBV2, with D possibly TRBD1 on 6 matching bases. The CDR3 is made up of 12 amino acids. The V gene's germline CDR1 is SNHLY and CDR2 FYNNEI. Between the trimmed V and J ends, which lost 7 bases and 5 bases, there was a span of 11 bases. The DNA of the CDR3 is TGTGCCAGCACGTTTACAGGGACTGAAGCTTTCTTT. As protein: CASTFTGTEAFF.

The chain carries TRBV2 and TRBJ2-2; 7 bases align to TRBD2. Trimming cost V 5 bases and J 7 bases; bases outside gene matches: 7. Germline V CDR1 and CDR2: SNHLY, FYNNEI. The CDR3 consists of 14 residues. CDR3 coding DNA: TGTGCCAGCAGTCGGCGGGAGACCCGCGGGGAGCTGTTTTTT. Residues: CASSRRETRGELFF.

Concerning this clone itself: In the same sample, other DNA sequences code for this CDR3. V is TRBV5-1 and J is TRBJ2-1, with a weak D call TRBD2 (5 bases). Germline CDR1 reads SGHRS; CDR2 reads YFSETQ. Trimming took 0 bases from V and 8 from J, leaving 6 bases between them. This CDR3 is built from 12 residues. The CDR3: CASSLEGDEQFF. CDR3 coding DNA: TGCGCCAGCAGCTTGGAGGGAGATGAGCAGTTCTTC.

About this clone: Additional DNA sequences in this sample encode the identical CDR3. The CDR3 sequence: CASSPGGGTDTQYF. The CDR3 DNA follows: TGTGCCAGCTCACCAGGGGGGGGAACAGATACGCAGTATTTT. The V and J genes are TRBV18 and TRBJ2-3; 7 nucleotides align to TRBD2. In germline, CDR1 is KGHSH, CDR2 LQKENI. The length of the CDR3 is 14 residues. With 2 bases clipped from V and 3 bases from J, the junction kept 2 bases outside the gene matches.

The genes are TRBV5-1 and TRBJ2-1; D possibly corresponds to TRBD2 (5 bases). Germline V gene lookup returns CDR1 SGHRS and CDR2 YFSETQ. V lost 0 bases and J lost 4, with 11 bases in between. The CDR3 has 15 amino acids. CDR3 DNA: TGCGCCAGCAGCTTGGCCGGGGATGGGTACAATGAGCAGTTCTTC. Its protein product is CASSLAGDGYNEQFF.

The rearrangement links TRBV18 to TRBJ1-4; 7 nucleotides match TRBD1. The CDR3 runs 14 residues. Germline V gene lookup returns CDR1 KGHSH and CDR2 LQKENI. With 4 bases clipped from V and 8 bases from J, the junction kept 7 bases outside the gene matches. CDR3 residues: CASSRTGDNEKLFF. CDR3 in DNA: TGTGCCAGCTCACGCACAGGGGACAACGAAAAACTGTTTTTT.

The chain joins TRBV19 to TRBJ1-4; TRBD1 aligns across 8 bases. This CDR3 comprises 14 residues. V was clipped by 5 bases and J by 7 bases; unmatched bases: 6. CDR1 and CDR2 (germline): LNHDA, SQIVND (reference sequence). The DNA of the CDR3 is TGTGCCAGTAGTGTCCCAGGGGGCGGTGAAAAACTGTTTTTT. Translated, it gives CASSVPGGGEKLFF.

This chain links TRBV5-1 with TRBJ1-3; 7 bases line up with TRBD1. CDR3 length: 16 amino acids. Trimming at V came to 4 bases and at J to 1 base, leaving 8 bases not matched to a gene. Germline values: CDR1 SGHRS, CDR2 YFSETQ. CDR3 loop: CASSPLTGRSGNTIYF. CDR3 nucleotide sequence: TGCGCCAGCAGCCCGCTGACAGGGAGGTCTGGAAACACCATATATTTT. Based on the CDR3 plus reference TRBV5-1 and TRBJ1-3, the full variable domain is KAGVTQTPRYLIKTRGQQVTLSCSPISGHRSVSWYQQTPGQGLQFLFEYFSETQRNKGNFPGRFSGRQFSNSRSEMNVSTLELGDSALYLCASSPLTGRSGNTIYFGEGSWLTVV.

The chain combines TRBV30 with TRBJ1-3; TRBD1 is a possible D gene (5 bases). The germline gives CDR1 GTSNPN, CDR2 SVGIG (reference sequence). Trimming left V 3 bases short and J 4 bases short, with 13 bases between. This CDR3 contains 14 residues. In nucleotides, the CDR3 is TGTGCCTGGAGCAGGGCGATCTCCGGAAACACCATATATTTT. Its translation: CAWSRAISGNTIYF.

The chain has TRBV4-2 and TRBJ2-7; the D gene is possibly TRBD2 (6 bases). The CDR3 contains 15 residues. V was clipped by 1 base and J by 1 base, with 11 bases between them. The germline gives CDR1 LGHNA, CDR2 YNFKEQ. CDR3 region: CASSQAGGDSYEQYF. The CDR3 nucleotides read TGTGCCAGCAGCCAAGCTGGCGGGGATTCCTACGAGCAGTACTTC.